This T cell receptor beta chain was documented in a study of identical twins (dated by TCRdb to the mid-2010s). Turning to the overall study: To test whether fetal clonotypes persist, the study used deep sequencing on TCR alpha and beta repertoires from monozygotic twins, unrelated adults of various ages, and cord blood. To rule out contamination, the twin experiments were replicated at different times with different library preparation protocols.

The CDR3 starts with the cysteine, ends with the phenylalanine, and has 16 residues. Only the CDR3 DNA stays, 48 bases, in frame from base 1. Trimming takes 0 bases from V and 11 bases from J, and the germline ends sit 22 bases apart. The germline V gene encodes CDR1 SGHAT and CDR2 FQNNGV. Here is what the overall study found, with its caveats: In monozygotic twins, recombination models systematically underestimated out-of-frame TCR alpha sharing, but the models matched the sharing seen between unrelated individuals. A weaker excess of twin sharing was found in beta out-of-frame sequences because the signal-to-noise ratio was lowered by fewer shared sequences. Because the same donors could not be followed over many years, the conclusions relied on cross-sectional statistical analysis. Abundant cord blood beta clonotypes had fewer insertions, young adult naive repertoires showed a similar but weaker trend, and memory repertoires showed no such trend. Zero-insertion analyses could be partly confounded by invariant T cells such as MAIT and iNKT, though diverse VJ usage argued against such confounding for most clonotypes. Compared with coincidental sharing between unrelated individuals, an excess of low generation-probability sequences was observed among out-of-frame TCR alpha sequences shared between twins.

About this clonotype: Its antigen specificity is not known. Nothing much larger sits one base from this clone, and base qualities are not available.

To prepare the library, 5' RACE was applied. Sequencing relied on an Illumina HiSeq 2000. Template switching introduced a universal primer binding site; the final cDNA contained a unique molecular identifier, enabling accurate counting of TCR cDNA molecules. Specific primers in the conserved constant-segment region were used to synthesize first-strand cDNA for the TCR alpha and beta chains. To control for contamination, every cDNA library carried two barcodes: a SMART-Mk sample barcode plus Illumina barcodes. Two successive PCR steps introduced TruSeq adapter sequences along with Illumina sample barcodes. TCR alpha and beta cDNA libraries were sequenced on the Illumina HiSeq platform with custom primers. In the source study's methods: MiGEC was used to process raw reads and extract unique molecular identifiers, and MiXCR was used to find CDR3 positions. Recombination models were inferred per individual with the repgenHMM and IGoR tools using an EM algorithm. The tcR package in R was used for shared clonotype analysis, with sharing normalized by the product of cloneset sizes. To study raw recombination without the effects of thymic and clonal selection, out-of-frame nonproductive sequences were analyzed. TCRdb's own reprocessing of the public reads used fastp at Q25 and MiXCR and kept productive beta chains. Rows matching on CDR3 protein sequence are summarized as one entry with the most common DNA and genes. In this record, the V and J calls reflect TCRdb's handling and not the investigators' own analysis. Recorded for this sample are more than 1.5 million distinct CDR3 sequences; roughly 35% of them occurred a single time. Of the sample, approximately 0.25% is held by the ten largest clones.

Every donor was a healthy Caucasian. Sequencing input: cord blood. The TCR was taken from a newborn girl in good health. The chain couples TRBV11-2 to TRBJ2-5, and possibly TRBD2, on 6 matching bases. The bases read TGTGCCAGCAGCTTAGAGCGGAACCGGCGCGGGAATGAGCAGTACTTC. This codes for CASSLERNRRGNEQYF.